This T cell receptor beta chain was identified during a study of blood T cell repertoires in COVID-19. Background on the study: Some COVID-19 samples were acute and others convalescent; all came from the United States, Italy and Spain. Sources were T cells, B-cell-depleted T cells, or PBMCs; the material itself was cDNA or gDNA.

CDR1 KGHSH and CDR2 LQKENI come from the germline V gene. The V end lost 1 base, the J end lost 6 bases, and 12 bases lay between the germline ends. The CDR3 contains 15 residues. As originally analysed: Researchers report that nucleated cell counts were estimated from reference gene primer amplification. Method: immunoSEQ multiplex PCR; TCRdb's copy keeps in-frame clones and lacks some. The V and J calls and clone size were taken over from that table, and D and trimming were inferred from the DNA. The sample shows roughly 440,000 clones, 88% of them seen only once. The gene calls are TRBV18 and TRBJ2-2, with D tentatively TRBD2 (6 bases). The TCR comes from a woman between 50 and 59 years old with COVID-19, enrolled during active disease. Source material: peripheral blood. CDR3 residues: CASSPQSGEPGELFF. CDR3 bases: TGTGCCAGCTCACCACAGTCGGGAGAGCCCGGGGAGCTGTTTTTT. Full variable domain (remainder filled in from reference TRBV18 and TRBJ2-2): NAGVMQNPRHLVRRRGQEARLRCSPMKGHSHVYWYRQLPEEGLKFMVYLQKENIIDESGMPKERFSAEFPKEGPSILRIQQVVRGDSAAYFCASSPQSGEPGELFFGEGSRLTVL.